Listed here are 23 T cell receptor beta chains from one sample, sequenced in a study of T-cell reconstitution after alpha-beta-depleted transplantation in children. Unique molecular identifiers were used to barcode this TCRbeta library. MiXCR, applied by TCRdb to the PCR reads, yields one record per CDR3 protein. The sample lists about 610,000 distinct CDR3 sequences; roughly 10% were seen once. Source: PBMCs from the stem cell graft donor, taken from the stem cell graft. These receptors were obtained from a human donor who donated a stem cell graft to a child with acute myeloid leukemia.

V and J are TRBV7-8 and TRBJ1-5; 7 bases agree with TRBD1. The CDR3 contains 15 residues. V was pared by 5 bases and J by 2 bases, with 6 bases of the junction left unmatched. Germline assignment: CDR1 SGHVS and CDR2 FQNEAQ. The CDR3 here is CASSQGGDGNQPQHF. Written as DNA, the CDR3 is TGTGCCAGCAGCCAGGGGGGGGACGGCAATCAGCCCCAGCATTTT.

This clonotype was seen a few times. The V call is TRBV7-2, the J call TRBJ1-6; D is unresolved. The CDR3 covers 14 residues. The ends were cut back, 1 base at V and 10 bases at J, with 11 bases in the middle. CDR1 SGHTA and CDR2 FQGNSA come from the germline V gene. CDR3 in amino acids: CASSLEGVGSPLHF. CDR3 DNA sequence: TGTGCCAGCAGCTTAGAGGGCGTGGGGTCACCCCTCCACTTT.

This clonotype was picked up a small number of times. The chain links TRBV11-2 to TRBJ2-1; 10 bases map to TRBD2. J gave up 5 bases and V 5 bases, and 6 bases lay outside the gene matches. CDR1 is SGHAT and CDR2 is FQNNGV in the germline V gene. The CDR3 is made up of 15 amino acids. This CDR3 is CASSVSGRRNNEQFF. The CDR3 nucleotides read TGTGCCAGCAGCGTTAGCGGGAGGAGGAACAATGAGCAGTTCTTC.

This clonotype was recorded a few times. The rearrangement links TRBV15 to TRBJ2-2, with D possibly matching TRBD1 (6 bases). The CDR3 runs to 14 residues. V was pared by 4 bases and J by 5 bases, with 11 bases between. Germline values: CDR1 LNHNV, CDR2 YYDKDF (reference sequence). As DNA, the CDR3 is TGTGCCACCAGCAAGGACAGAGGGACCGGGGAGCTGTTTTTT. Translated, it gives CATSKDRGTGELFF.

V and J are TRBV29-1 and TRBJ2-7; D gene ambiguous. CDR3 length: 11 residues. V was cut by 3 bases and J by 5 bases, with 8 bases left in between. Germline V CDR1 and CDR2: SQVTM, ANQGSEA. For the CDR3, the DNA is TGCAGCGTTGAGAATAGCCACGAGCAGTACTTC. Protein: CSVENSHEQYF.

In this sample, this clonotype turned up many times. The V gene is TRBV11-2, the J gene TRBJ2-3; D remains unclear. Trimming took off 4 bases at V and 2 bases at J, with 10 bases between the two ends. Germline V lookup: CDR1 SGHAT, CDR2 FQNNGV. CDR3 length: 14 amino acids. The CDR3 nucleotides read TGTGCCAGCAGCTCCGGCACCCCCACAGATACGCAGTATTTT. Its protein product is CASSSGTPTDTQYF.

The genes are TRBV20-1 and TRBJ1-1; no definite D call. V lost 3 bases to trimming and J lost 8 bases, with 13 bases between them. CDR1 is DFQATT and CDR2 is SNEGSKA in the germline V gene (reference sequence). CDR3 size: 12 residues. CDR3: CSARKGSAEAFF. The CDR3 coding sequence is TGCAGTGCTAGGAAAGGATCAGCCGAAGCTTTCTTT.

This clonotype was picked up a small number of times. The chain employs TRBV30 and TRBJ1-1, with 7 bases aligning to TRBD1. This CDR3 has 12 residues. V gave up 0 bases and J gave up 10 bases; unmatched junction bases: 5. The germline CDR1 and CDR2 sequences are GTSNPN and SVGIG (reference sequence). The CDR3 coding sequence is TGTGCCTGGAGTGTTGGACAGGTCGGAGCTTTCTTT. Translated, it gives CAWSVGQVGAFF.

This clonotype came up a few times. The chain has TRBV20-1 and TRBJ2-2; D unclear. The germline V gene has CDR1 DFQATT and CDR2 SNEGSKA (reference sequence). V was cut by 2 bases and J by 0 bases, with 4 bases left in between. The CDR3 totals 13 residues. For the CDR3, the DNA is TGCAGTGCTAGAACTACGAACACCGGGGAGCTGTTTTTT. As protein: CSARTTNTGELFF.

This clonotype was observed many times. The V call is TRBV6-1, the J call TRBJ2-7; TRBD1 or TRBD2 may be the D gene (5 bases each). Looked up from germline, CDR1 is MNHNS and CDR2 is SASEGT. Trimming stripped 5 bases from V and 2 bases from J, with 16 bases between. This CDR3 has 15 amino acids. The CDR3 protein is CASSKGTRGPYEQYF. The DNA for the CDR3 is TGTGCCAGCAGTAAGGGGACGAGGGGCCCCTACGAGCAGTACTTC.

This clonotype was recorded a few times. The chain combines TRBV6-2 or TRBV6-3 with TRBJ2-7; TRBD2 matches at 11 bases. This CDR3 has 15 amino acids. Per the germline V gene, CDR1 is MNHEY and CDR2 is SVGEGT. V shed 6 bases and J 2 bases; nucleotides not matched to a gene: 6. The CDR3 loop is CASRGLAELTYEQYF. CDR3 DNA sequence: TGTGCCAGCAGGGGACTAGCGGAGCTAACCTACGAGCAGTACTTC.

This clonotype came up a few times. The rearrangement links TRBV7-9 to TRBJ2-6, with D possibly being TRBD2 (6 bases). From germline, CDR1 is SEHNR and CDR2 FQNEAQ (reference sequence). V was trimmed by 4 bases and J by 6 bases, leaving 10 bases between them. CDR3 length: 14 residues. The CDR3 nucleotides read TGTGCCAGCAGCTCGGGGGTATCGGCCAACGTCCTGACTTTC. Amino acid sequence: CASSSGVSANVLTF.

The V and J genes are TRBV29-1 and TRBJ2-1, with a weak D call TRBD1 (6 bases). Trimming shortened V by 6 bases and J by 4 bases, and 13 bases separated the two germline ends. This CDR3 contains 13 residues. Germline V CDR1 and CDR2: SQVTM, ANQGSEA. Here the CDR3 DNA reads TGCAGCGTGGACAGTTATAGATACAATGAGCAGTTCTTC. It translates to CSVDSYRYNEQFF.

V gene TRBV5-1 combines with J gene TRBJ2-7; possibly TRBD1 or TRBD2 for D (5 bases each). This CDR3 spans 13 amino acids. Trimming took 4 bases from V and 6 from J, leaving 14 bases between them. From germline, CDR1 is SGHRS and CDR2 YFSETQ. Here the CDR3 DNA reads TGCGCCAGCAGCACCGGGACCCGCCGCGAGCAGTACTTC. Residues: CASSTGTRREQYF.

This clonotype was detected only a few times. The chain combines TRBV20-1 with TRBJ2-1; D is possibly TRBD2 (6 bases). Germline V lookup: CDR1 DFQATT, CDR2 SNEGSKA (reference sequence). The CDR3 length is 13 residues. V lost 5 bases, J lost 4 bases, and 12 bases lay in between. The CDR3 nucleotides are TGCAGTGCTCCATCGGCGGGGTACAATGAGCAGTTCTTC. The encoded protein is CSAPSAGYNEQFF.

This clonotype was counted a few times. V usage is TRBV20-1 and J usage is TRBJ2-2, with D possibly TRBD2 on 5 matching bases. CDR1 and CDR2 from the germline V gene are DFQATT and SNEGSKA (reference sequence). This CDR3 spans 17 amino acids. Trimming left V 0 bases short and J 0 bases short, with 14 bases between. The CDR3 here is CSARDPRGPPNTGELFF. The DNA for the CDR3 is TGCAGTGCTAGAGATCCTCGGGGTCCCCCGAACACCGGGGAGCTGTTTTTT.

This clonotype has ten or more counts. The gene calls are TRBV7-9 and TRBJ2-5, with 7 nucleotides matching TRBD1. The V segment lost 5 bases and the J segment 8 bases; nucleotides outside the gene matches: 11. Germline V gene data show CDR1 as SEHNR and CDR2 as FQNEAQ (reference sequence). CDR3 size: 14 residues. CDR3 coding DNA: TGTGCCAGCAGCCCAAAGACAGGGCCAAGCACCCAGTACTTC. Encoded protein: CASSPKTGPSTQYF.

There are a few counts of this clonotype. The DNA for the CDR3 is TGCAGTGCCAAGGGGGGCGGGATCCTTGAGCAGTTCTTC. This gives the protein CSAKGGGILEQFF. V is TRBV20-1 and J is TRBJ2-1; D possibly uses TRBD1 or TRBD2 (6 bases each). Germline V gives CDR1 DFQATT, CDR2 SNEGSKA (reference sequence). This CDR3 has 13 residues. With 6 bases removed from V and 9 bases from J, the gap between germline ends came to 18 bases.

The V gene is TRBV12-3 or TRBV12-4, the J gene TRBJ2-2; TRBD2 matches at 7 bases. Trimming cost V 5 bases and J 5 bases; bases outside gene matches: 2. CDR3 length: 13 amino acids. CDR3: CASSQLATGELFF. DNA of the CDR3: TGTGCCAGCAGTCAACTAGCGACCGGGGAGCTGTTTTTT.

This clonotype was picked up many times. The rearrangement uses TRBV20-1 and TRBJ2-2, with D hard to call. The germline CDR1 and CDR2 sequences are DFQATT and SNEGSKA (reference sequence). Trimming removed 4 bases at V and 3 bases at J, with 9 bases between. The CDR3 length is 13 residues. The CDR3 loop is CSANRRYTGELFF. The CDR3 coding sequence is TGCAGTGCTAACCGACGGTACACCGGGGAGCTGTTTTTT.

This chain connects TRBV27 to TRBJ2-5; TRBD1 matches at 8 bases. The germline V gene encodes CDR1 MNHEY and CDR2 SMNVEV (reference sequence). Trimming removed 5 bases from V and 0 bases from J; junction bases left unmatched: 11. This CDR3 has 17 residues. DNA of the CDR3: TGTGCCAGCAGTCCCCTGGACAGGGTTCGGGACCAAGAGACCCAGTACTTC. As protein: CASSPLDRVRDQETQYF.

This clonotype was seen only a few times. This chain connects TRBV20-1 to TRBJ2-7; the D gene is possibly TRBD1 (5 bases). The germline gives CDR1 DFQATT, CDR2 SNEGSKA (reference sequence). This CDR3 region has 13 residues. The V and J ends lost 5 bases and 4 bases respectively, with 15 bases between them. CDR3 nucleotide sequence: TGCAGTGCTGGGAAGGGGTTCGATTACGAGCAGTACTTC. Protein sequence: CSAGKGFDYEQYF.

The chain uses TRBV4-3 and TRBJ2-1; D gene ambiguous. The germline V and J ends were trimmed by 5 bases and 6 bases, with 11 bases remaining between them. Germline values: CDR1 LGHNA, CDR2 YSLEER. This CDR3 is built from 13 residues. The CDR3 here is CASSTRVFNEQFF. In DNA, the CDR3 is TGCGCCAGCAGCACGCGAGTATTCAATGAGCAGTTCTTC.